This TCR beta chain was sequenced for a study of blood T cell repertoires in COVID-19 (dated by TCRdb to 2020 to 2021). Background on the whole study: The collaborator samples originated in the United States, Italy and Spain and spanned the acute and convalescent phases of COVID-19. The material from the prospective study consisted of cDNA or gDNA derived from T cells, B-cell-depleted T cells, or PBMCs. Subjects who had been exposed to COVID-19, were actively infected with it, or had recovered from it provided the deeply sampled blood TCRbeta repertoires that made up the dataset. The repertoires were released in a freely available public database intended as a resource for research on the immune response to SARS-CoV-2. The samples were drawn from two sources: the first 160 participants of the ongoing ImmuneRACE study, and over 950 subjects contributed by 6 global collaborators. Sample metadata almost always included a de-identified subject ID, COVID-19 status, age in years and sex. Where available, HLA class I and class II types were taken from metadata supplied by the sample provider and were not determined by assay-based typing. Points the paper makes about the study in general: The amount of clinical and demographic metadata varied by source and participant and was provided uncurated.

TCRbeta CDR3 regions were amplified from genomic DNA by means of the immunoSEQ Assay, a bias-controlled multiplex PCR. Processing in the source paper ran as follows. The number of nucleated cells in each sample was estimated from the amplification of reference gene primers within the assay. To quantify the absolute abundance of each unique TCRbeta CDR3 rearrangement, sequence reads were collapsed and filtered. For each sample, productive Simpson clonality was calculated as the square root of Simpson's diversity index across productive rearrangements. The table comes from immuneACCESS by way of TCRdb, which keeps in-frame sequences with V and J called. Part of the clones is missing from these tables; in studies checked, under half for an unresolved V gene and the rest for unknown reasons. V and J calls and clone size are copied from that table; D and trimming were computed from the DNA. The sample profile shows some 200,000 clones; around 80% of them were found once. The ten top clones hold around 6% of the sample.

As for this clone: Its antigen target is currently unknown. No much larger clonotype is one base removed from it; base qualities were not supplied.

Each collaborating institution followed its own protocols to collect whole blood in K2EDTA tubes. For TCRbeta analysis, collaborators shipped samples as frozen whole blood, isolated PBMCs, or DNA extracted from either of those sample types. The receptor comes from a woman aged 70-85 years with acute or convalescent COVID-19. Sequenced input: peripheral blood.

The CDR3 has the sequence CATTLGEDNEQYF. The DNA sequence is as follows: TGTGCCACCACGCTCGGCGAGGACAACGAGCAGTACTTC. The V and J genes are TRBV7-8 and TRBJ2-7, and TRBD1 may be the D gene, going by 5 matching bases. Trimming removed 10 bases from V and 5 bases from J, leaving 18 bases between the germline ends. For CDR1 and CDR2, the germline V gene lists SGHVS and FQNEAQ. Reading from cysteine to phenylalanine, the CDR3 counts 13 amino acids. CDR3 DNA is the only sequence kept; it has 39 bases, read in frame from the first base.